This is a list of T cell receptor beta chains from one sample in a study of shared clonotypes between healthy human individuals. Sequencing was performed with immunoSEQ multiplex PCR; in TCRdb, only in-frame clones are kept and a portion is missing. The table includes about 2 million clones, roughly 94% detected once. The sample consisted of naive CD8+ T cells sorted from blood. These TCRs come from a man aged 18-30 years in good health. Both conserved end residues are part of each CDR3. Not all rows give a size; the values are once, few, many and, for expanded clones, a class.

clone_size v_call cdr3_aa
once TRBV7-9 CASSTTGLFHEQYF
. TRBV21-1 CASSKWDGELFF
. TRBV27 CASSHGQGGYEQYF
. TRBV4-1 CASSQEGGPGASYEQYF
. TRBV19 CASSTPGQGAYEQYF
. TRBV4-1 CASSQVDSGGSNYGYTF
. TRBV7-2 CARTVQGSNTGELFF
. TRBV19 CASSPGTAESHEQYF
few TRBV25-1 CASSQGAGGYTF
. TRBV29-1 CSVEGGGLAEGADTQYF
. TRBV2 CASSEGGPGELFF
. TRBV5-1 CASSYEGYPETQYF
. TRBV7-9 CASSTVGVAGEDTQYF
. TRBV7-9 CASSAGLADKNTGELFF
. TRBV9 CASSSPGGTEAFF
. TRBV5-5 CASSVTGELFF
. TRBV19 CATAPDSLSYNEQFF
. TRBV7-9 CASSSDRASGNTIYF
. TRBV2 CASAGGNEQFF
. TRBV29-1 CSGAGLGPEAFF
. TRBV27 CASSSPDSSGANVLTF
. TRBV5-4 CASSLDGTGYNHEQYF
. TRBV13 CASSLNGRANTGELFF
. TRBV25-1 CASSVGGSYEQYF
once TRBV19 CASSMGQGAFYEQYF
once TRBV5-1 CASSLAALAGGISTDTQYF
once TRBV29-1 CSVEGTGVYEQYF
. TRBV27 CASSLDRGPNTEAFF
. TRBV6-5 CASSSSTGVNQHF
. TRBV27 CASSVDGSYEQYF
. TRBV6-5 CASSYQASEKLFF
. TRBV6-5 CASSYGQGADEQYF
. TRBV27 CASSSGTSGPQETQYF
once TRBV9 CASSVAGAGGNTIYF
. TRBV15 CATSLGEDAYEQYF
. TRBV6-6 CASSLVGATETQYF